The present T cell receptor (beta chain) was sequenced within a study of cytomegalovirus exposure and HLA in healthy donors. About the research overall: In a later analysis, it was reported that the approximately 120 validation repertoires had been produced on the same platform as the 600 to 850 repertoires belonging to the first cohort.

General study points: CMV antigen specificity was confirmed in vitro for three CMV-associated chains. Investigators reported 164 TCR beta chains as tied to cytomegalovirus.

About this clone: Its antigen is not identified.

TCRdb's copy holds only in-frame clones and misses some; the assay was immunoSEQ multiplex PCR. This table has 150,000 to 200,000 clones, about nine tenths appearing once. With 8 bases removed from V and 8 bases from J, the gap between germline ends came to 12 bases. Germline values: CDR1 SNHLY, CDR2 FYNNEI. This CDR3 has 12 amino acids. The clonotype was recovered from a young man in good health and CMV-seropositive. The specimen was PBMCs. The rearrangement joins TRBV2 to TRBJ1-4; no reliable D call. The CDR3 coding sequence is TGTGCCAGCTGGTCGGCCAAGGAAAAACTGTTTTTT. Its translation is CASWSAKEKLFF.